This T cell receptor (beta chain) appears in the sequencing data of a study of CD8+CD57+ T cells in acquired aplastic anemia. In the study overall: Isolated CD4+ and CD8+ cells, once sorted, yielded DNA averaging around 2.9 ug.

Genomic DNA served as template for TCR beta VDJ and CDR3 profiling. From the reads, TCRdb called clonotypes with MiXCR, one entry per CDR3 protein. This table holds around 500,000 distinct CDR3 sequences, approximately 33% found once. Only patients with CD8+CD57+ cell expansion on flow cytometry were chosen for sequencing. V shed 10 bases and J 0 bases; nucleotides not matched to a gene: 9. The CDR3 covers 16 residues. Germline assignment: CDR1 ENHRY and CDR2 SYGVKD. The TCR was taken from a human donor with aplastic anemia. The specimen was sorted CD4+, CD8+, or CD8+CD57+ T cells (not recorded which) from PBMCs. V and J are TRBV10-3 and TRBJ2-6, with 7 bases matching TRBD1. The CDR3 loop reads CATWDREYSGANVLTF. The CDR3 bases are TGTGCCACCTGGGACAGAGAGTACTCTGGGGCCAACGTCCTGACTTTC.